Listed below are T cell receptor beta chains from one sample, sequenced in a study of shared clonotypes between healthy human individuals. Sequencing was performed with immunoSEQ multiplex PCR; in TCRdb, only in-frame clones are kept and a portion is missing. The sample includes around 1,900,000 clones, over 85% seen only once; the top ten take around 1.7%. Sequencing was done on a sample of naive CD8+ T cells from PBMCs. These receptors were taken from a man aged 18 to 35 in good health. Some clones in this sample may be carry-over from other donors' samples. The CDR3 runs from the conserved cysteine through the conserved F or W. D genes are given only for firm matches. Not all rows give a size; the values are once, few, many and, for expanded clones, a class.

J | size | V | D | DNA | CDR3
TRBJ2-1 | - | TRBV14 | TRBD2 | TGTGCCAGCAGCCAAGGGGGACTAGCGGGGGCCCTCCATGAGCAGTTCTTC | CASSQGGLAGALHEQFF
TRBJ2-5 | - | TRBV7-9 | - | TGTGCCAGCAGCCGCACGGGGGGCGGGAATGGCCCCCAAGAGACCCAGTACTTC | CASSRTGGGNGPQETQYF
TRBJ2-7 | - | TRBV6-1 | TRBD1 | TGTGCCAGCAGAACTACAGGGGTCTACGAGCAGTACTTC | CASRTTGVYEQYF
TRBJ1-2 | - | TRBV28 | TRBD1 | TGTGCCAGCAGTCCCTTTACGTCGGGACAGAACTATGGCTACACCTTC | CASSPFTSGQNYGYTF
TRBJ2-1 | once | TRBV10-3 | - | TGTGCCATCAGTGAAGGGGACTGGGCTTCCGATGAGCAGTTCTTC | CAISEGDWASDEQFF
TRBJ2-7 | - | TRBV2 | - | TGTGCCAGCAGTGAAAGTATTTCCCTTAAAGGGTACGAGCAGTACTTC | CASSESISLKGYEQYF
TRBJ2-2 | - | TRBV19 | - | TGTGCCAGTAGTACCCGTAACGCCGGGGAGCTGTTTTTT | CASSTRNAGELFF
TRBJ2-1 | - | TRBV2 | - | TGTGCCAGCAGTGAATGGGCTAGCTCCTACAATGAGCAGTTCTTC | CASSEWASSYNEQFF
TRBJ2-7 | - | TRBV27 | - | TGTGCCAGCAGTCCACGGGGCAGCTCCTACGAGCAGTACTTC | CASSPRGSSYEQYF
TRBJ2-1 | - | TRBV28 | - | TGTGCCAGCAGGGGACCTAGGAATGAGCAGTTCTTC | CASRGPRNEQFF
TRBJ2-7 | - | TRBV2 | TRBD1 | TGTGCCAGCAGGGGACAGGGGGCGTTGGGCCCTCGCGAGCAGTACTTC | CASRGQGALGPREQYF
TRBJ2-3 | once | TRBV27 | TRBD1 | TGTGCCAGCGCCAAAGGGTTGGACAGGGGGCGGGATACGCAGTATTTT | CASAKGLDRGRDTQYF
TRBJ2-1 | - | TRBV7-9 | - | TGTGCCAGCAGCTTAAACTCGGACCAAACACACAATGAGCAGTTCTTC | CASSLNSDQTHNEQFF
TRBJ2-7 | - | TRBV6-5 | - | TGTGCCAGCAGTTACACCATCTCCAGCCACGAGCAGTACTTC | CASSYTISSHEQYF
TRBJ2-7 | - | TRBV19 | - | TGTGCCAGTAGCGATCTACAGGGTAATCCGGGCTACGAGCAGTACTTC | CASSDLQGNPGYEQYF
TRBJ2-7 | - | TRBV4-1 | - | TGCGCCAGCAGCCCGCGGACGGGCGCTTTGGGCGAGCAGTACTTC | CASSPRTGALGEQYF
TRBJ2-1 | - | TRBV29-1 | - | TGCAGCGTTGAAGACTTGGGGGCCGAGCAGTTCTTC | CSVEDLGAEQFF
TRBJ2-7 | - | TRBV29-1 | - | TGCAGCGTTGTAGCAGGGGTCTACGAGCAGTACTTC | CSVVAGVYEQYF
TRBJ2-7 | - | TRBV29-1 | TRBD1 | TGCAGCGTTCTGGGACAGGGGGCAGGGGAGCAGTACTTC | CSVLGQGAGEQYF
TRBJ2-1 | - | TRBV5-6 | TRBD2 | TGTGCCAGCAGCCCCAGTAATTTACTAGCGGGAACCTACAATGAGCAGTTCTTC | CASSPSNLLAGTYNEQFF
TRBJ2-6 | - | TRBV29-1 | - | TGCAGCGTACCCTCCTACTCTGGGGCCAACGTCCTGACTTTC | CSVPSYSGANVLTF
TRBJ2-5 | - | TRBV13 | TRBD1 | TGTGCCAGCAGCGGGTGGGTAACAGGGGAAGAGACCCAGTACTTC | CASSGWVTGEETQYF
TRBJ2-1 | - | TRBV9 | TRBD2 | TGTGCCAGCAGCTCCGGGACTAGCGGGAGCGGGTACAATGAGCAGTTCTTC | CASSSGTSGSGYNEQFF
TRBJ2-7 | - | TRBV6-1 | - | TGTGCCAGCAATATGCGGCTAGCTCACGAGCAGTACTTC | CASNMRLAHEQYF
TRBJ2-7 | - | TRBV10-3 | - | TGTGCCATCAGTGAGTCAGGAGACGAGCAGTACTTC | CAISESGDEQYF
TRBJ1-2 | - | TRBV9 | TRBD1 | TGTGCCAGCAGCGGTCCGGGACAGGACTCTAACTATGGCTACACCTTC | CASSGPGQDSNYGYTF
TRBJ1-2 | - | TRBV5-6 | TRBD1 | TGTGCCAGCAGCTTACCAACAGGGGGCTATGGCTACACCTTC | CASSLPTGGYGYTF
TRBJ2-1 | - | TRBV14 | - | TGTGCCAGCGGGCCCCCGGTATTCACGTCTGAGCAGTTCTTC | CASGPPVFTSEQFF
TRBJ2-5 | - | TRBV28 | TRBD2 | TGTGCCAGCAGTTTAGGCCCGGGACTAGCGGAACCCCAAGAGACCCAGTACTTC | CASSLGPGLAEPQETQYF
TRBJ2-3 | - | TRBV27 | - | TGTGCCAGCAGTTTTCAGGGAAGAGATACGCAGTATTTT | CASSFQGRDTQYF
TRBJ2-7 | few | TRBV2 | - | TGTGCCAGCAGTGAGGGCAGGGCCTACGAGCAGTACTTC | CASSEGRAYEQYF
TRBJ1-1 | - | TRBV11-2 | TRBD1 | TGTGCCAGCAGCTACACAGGGGATTGGGGGCACACTGAAGCTTTCTTT | CASSYTGDWGHTEAFF
TRBJ1-1 | few | TRBV7-6 | - | TGTGCCAGCAGCTCGGGACAGAACACTGAAGCTTTCTTT | CASSSGQNTEAFF
TRBJ2-7 | - | TRBV5-4 | TRBD1 | TGTGCCAGCAGCTTGGACGGACAGGGGGCCTATTCCTACGAGCAGTACTTC | CASSLDGQGAYSYEQYF
TRBJ2-5 | - | TRBV7-9 | - | TGTGCCAGCAGCCAGGTCGGGCAGGGAGAAGAGACCCAGTACTTC | CASSQVGQGEETQYF
TRBJ2-7 | - | TRBV5-6 | - | TGTGCCAGCAACTCCTTTGGAGGGGAACGGCACGAGCAGTACTTC | CASNSFGGERHEQYF
TRBJ2-7 | - | TRBV29-1 | - | TGCAGTGTTGAAGGTGGGAGAAATAGTCGTGTGTACGAGCAGTACTTC | CSVEGGRNSRVYEQYF
TRBJ1-2 | - | TRBV6-6 | TRBD1 | TGTGCCAGCAGTCCCACGGGGGACAGGTTATATGGCTACACCTTC | CASSPTGDRLYGYTF
TRBJ1-4 | - | TRBV7-9 | - | TGTGCCAGCAGCCATGCAGCAACTAATGAAAAACTGTTTTTT | CASSHAATNEKLFF
TRBJ2-5 | - | TRBV7-9 | - | TGTGCCAGCAGCTTGCGGGCCGGCCAAGAGACCCAGTACTTC | CASSLRAGQETQYF
TRBJ2-7 | - | TRBV11-2 | - | TGTGCCAGCAGCTTAGCTGTAATTTCCTACGAGCAGTACTTC | CASSLAVISYEQYF
TRBJ2-3 | - | TRBV9 | - | TGTGCCAGCAGCACCGGGGCCTCGCCCACAGATACGCAGTATTTT | CASSTGASPTDTQYF